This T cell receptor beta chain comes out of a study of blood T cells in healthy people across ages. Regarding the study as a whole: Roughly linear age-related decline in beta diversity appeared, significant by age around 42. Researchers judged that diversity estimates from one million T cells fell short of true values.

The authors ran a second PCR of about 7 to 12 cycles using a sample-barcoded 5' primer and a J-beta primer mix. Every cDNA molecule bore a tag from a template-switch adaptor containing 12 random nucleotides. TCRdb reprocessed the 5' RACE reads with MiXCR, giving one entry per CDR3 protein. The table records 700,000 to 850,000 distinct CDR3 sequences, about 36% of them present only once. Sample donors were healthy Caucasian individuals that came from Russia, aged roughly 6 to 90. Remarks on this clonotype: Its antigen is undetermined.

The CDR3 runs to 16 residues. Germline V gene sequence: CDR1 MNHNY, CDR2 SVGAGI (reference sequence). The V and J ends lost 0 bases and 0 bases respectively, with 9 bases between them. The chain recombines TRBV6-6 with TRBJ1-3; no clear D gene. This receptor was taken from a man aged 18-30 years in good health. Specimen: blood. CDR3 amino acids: CASSYSRPFSGNTIYF. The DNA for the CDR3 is TGTGCCAGCAGTTACTCGCGCCCCTTCTCTGGAAACACCATATATTTT.